This passage covers 10 T cell receptor beta chains from one sample sequenced in a study of monozygotic twins with inflammatory bowel disease. After re-calling the 5' RACE reads, TCRdb lists one entry per CDR3 protein, DNA absent. The specimen's table records about 130,000 distinct CDR3 sequences. Sample: blood. These receptor sequences come from a human donor with ulcerative colitis or Crohn's disease, or a healthy co-twin of an affected twin (not recorded which).

This chain links TRBV5-4 with TRBJ2-7; TCRdb's D call, TRBD1, is unchecked because there is no DNA. CDR3 size: 15 residues. Germline CDR1 and CDR2: SGHNT and YYREEE (reference sequence). Here the CDR3 reads CASSQGQSLPTEQYF.

The chain is built from TRBV9 and TRBJ2-1; TCRdb returns TRBD2, unconfirmable since there is no DNA. The germline V gene encodes CDR1 SGDLS and CDR2 YYNGEE. The CDR3 has 17 amino acids. CDR3 protein: CASSVMEGLAGFNEQFF.

This chain joins TRBV24-1 and TRBJ2-1; TCRdb's D gene call, TRBD1, goes unchecked for lack of DNA. This CDR3 has 16 residues. Per the germline V gene, CDR1 is KGHDR and CDR2 is SFDVKD. CDR3 amino acids: CATSDLSRTGGNEQFF.

The chain combines TRBV7-2 with TRBJ2-4; TCRdb names TRBD1, which stays unverified in the absence of DNA. Germline V gene sequence: CDR1 SGHTA, CDR2 FQGNSA. The CDR3 contains 14 residues. The CDR3 protein is CASSSDSNKNIQYF.

This chain links TRBV12-3 or TRBV12-4 with TRBJ1-1; TCRdb lists TRBD1, though no DNA is available to test this call. CDR3 length equals 15 residues. CDR3 region: CASAPGTGRLTEAFF.

V usage is TRBV20-1 and J usage is TRBJ1-1. Germline values: CDR1 DFQATT, CDR2 SNEGSKA (reference sequence). CDR3 length: 13 amino acids. The CDR3: CSARGGFDTEAFF.

The chain combines TRBV29-1 with TRBJ2-1; TCRdb indicates TRBD1, and absent DNA this call remains unverified. CDR1 SQVTM and CDR2 ANQGSEA come from the germline V gene. The CDR3 totals 13 residues. The CDR3 loop reads CSVQGQGRNEQFF.

The gene calls are TRBV20-1 and TRBJ2-7; TCRdb outputs TRBD2, but without DNA this stays unchecked. Germline V gives CDR1 DFQATT, CDR2 SNEGSKA (reference sequence). The CDR3 totals 11 residues. The chain's CDR3 is CSASRSGTSYF.

The chain uses TRBV2 and TRBJ2-1; the TCRdb call, TRBD2, lacks DNA for checking. CDR3 length equals 14 residues. Germline lookup yields CDR1 SNHLY and CDR2 FYNNEI. CDR3 sequence reads: CASTGTSGSNEQFF. The whole variable domain, filled in from reference TRBV2 and TRBJ2-1, reads EPEVTQTPSHQVTQMGQEVILRCVPISNHLYFYWYRQILGQKVEFLVSFYNNEISEKSEIFDDQFSVERPDGSNFTLKIRSTKLEDSAMYFCASTGTSGSNEQFFGPGTRLTVL.

The genes are TRBV6-5 and TRBJ2-7; there is no DNA to check the TCRdb D call of TRBD1. CDR1 and CDR2 from the germline V gene are MNHEY and SVGAGI. There are 15 residues in the CDR3. The chain's CDR3 is CASSYSGTGVIEQYF.